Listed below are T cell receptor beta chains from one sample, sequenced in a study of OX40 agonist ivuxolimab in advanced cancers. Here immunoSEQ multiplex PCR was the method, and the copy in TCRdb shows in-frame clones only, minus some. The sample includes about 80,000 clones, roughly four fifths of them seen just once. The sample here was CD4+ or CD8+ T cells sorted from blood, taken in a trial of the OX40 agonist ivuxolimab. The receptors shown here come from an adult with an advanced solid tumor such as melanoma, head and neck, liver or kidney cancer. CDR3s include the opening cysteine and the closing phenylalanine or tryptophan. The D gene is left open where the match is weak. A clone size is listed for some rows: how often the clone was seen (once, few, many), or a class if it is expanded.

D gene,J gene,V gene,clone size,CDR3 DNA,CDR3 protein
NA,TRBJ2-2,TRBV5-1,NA,TGCGCCAGCAGCTTGTCGCAGGGAAAGAACACCGGGGAGCTGTTTTTT,CASSLSQGKNTGELFF
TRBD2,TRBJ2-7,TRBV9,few,TGTGCCAGCAGCCCAGCCGGTACTAGCGGGGGGGAGCAGTACTTC,CASSPAGTSGGEQYF
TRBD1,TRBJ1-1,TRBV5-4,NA,TGTGCCAGCAGCCCTGGACAGGGGAACACTGAAGCTTTCTTT,CASSPGQGNTEAFF
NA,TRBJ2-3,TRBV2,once,TGTGCCAGCAGTGGGAGGGGGCCCATAGTAGGAGATACGCAGTATTTT,CASSGRGPIVGDTQYF
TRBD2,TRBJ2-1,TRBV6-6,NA,TGTGCCCTAAGCGAGGGACTAGGGGGGGGAAATGAGCAGTTCTTC,CALSEGLGGGNEQFF
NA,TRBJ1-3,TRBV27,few,TGTGCCAGCCGCCCGGGACGGGGCTCTGGAAACACCATATATTTT,CASRPGRGSGNTIYF
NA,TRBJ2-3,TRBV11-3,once,TGTGCCAGCAGCCCGGGGAGGCCATTCACAGATACGCAGTATTTT,CASSPGRPFTDTQYF
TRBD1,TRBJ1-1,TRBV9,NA,TGTGCCAGCAGCGTAGGACAGGGCACTGAAGCTTTCTTT,CASSVGQGTEAFF
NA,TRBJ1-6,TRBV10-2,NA,TGCGCCAGCAGACAGTTCGGTTCACCCCTCCACTTT,CASRQFGSPLHF
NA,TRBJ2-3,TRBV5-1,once,TGCGCCAGCAGCTTTGGGCTAGCAGGAGATACGCAGTATTTT,CASSFGLAGDTQYF
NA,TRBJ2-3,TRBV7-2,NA,TGTGCCAGCAGCTTAGAGGTGGGGGCAGATACGCAGTATTTT,CASSLEVGADTQYF
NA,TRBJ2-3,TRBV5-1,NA,TGCGCCAGCAGCTTGGGGGCTGACCCGGGTGGGCCAGATACGCAGTATTTT,CASSLGADPGGPDTQYF
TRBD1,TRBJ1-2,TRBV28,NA,TGTGCCAGCAGAATCCCTCGGACAGGGGACTATGGCTACACCTTC,CASRIPRTGDYGYTF
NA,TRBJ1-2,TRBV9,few,TGTGCCAGCAGCGTAGGCCGAGGGGGTAACTATGGCTACACCTTC,CASSVGRGGNYGYTF
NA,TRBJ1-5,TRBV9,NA,TGTGCCAGCAGCGTAGATGCTGGGTGGCAGCCCCAGCATTTT,CASSVDAGWQPQHF
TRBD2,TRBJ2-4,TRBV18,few,TGTGCCAGCTCACCATATAGGGAGGGAACCAAAAACATTCAGTACTTC,CASSPYREGTKNIQYF
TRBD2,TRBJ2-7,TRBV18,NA,TGTGCCAGCTCACCAGCGGGAGGGCCGTCCTACGAGCAGTACTTC,CASSPAGGPSYEQYF
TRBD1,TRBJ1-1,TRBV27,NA,TGTGCCAGCAGTTCATCTCCTTGGACAGGCAACACTGAAGCTTTCTTT,CASSSSPWTGNTEAFF
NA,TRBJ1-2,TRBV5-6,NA,TGTGCCAGCAGCTCCGTTCACTACTATGGCTACACCTTC,CASSSVHYYGYTF
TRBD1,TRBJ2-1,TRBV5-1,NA,TGCGCCAGCAGCCCGGGACAGACCACCTACAATGAGCAGTTCTTC,CASSPGQTTYNEQFF
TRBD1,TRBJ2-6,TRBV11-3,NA,TGTGCCAGCAGCCCCGGGACAGGGTCACTCTCTGGGGCCAACGTCCTGACTTTC,CASSPGTGSLSGANVLTF
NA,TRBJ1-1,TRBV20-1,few,TGCAGTGCTAAAGAGAACACTGAAGCTTTCTTT,CSAKENTEAFF
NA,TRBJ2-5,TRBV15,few,TGTGCCACCAGCAGTCTAAACGGGCGGGAGACCCAGTACTTC,CATSSLNGRETQYF
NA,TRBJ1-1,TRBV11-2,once,TGTGCCAGCAGCTTAGAAATAGCAGAGAACACTGAAGCTTTCTTT,CASSLEIAENTEAFF
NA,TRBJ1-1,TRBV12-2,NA,TGTGCAAGTCGCCCCGGGAGTAAGGGGGACACTGAAGCTTTCTTT,CASRPGSKGDTEAFF
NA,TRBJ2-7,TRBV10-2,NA,TGCGCCAGCGGGGGGACCTACGAGCAGTACTTC,CASGGTYEQYF
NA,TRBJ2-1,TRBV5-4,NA,TGTGCCAGCAGCCCAGGGGCCGAACGTTCCTACAATGAGCAGTTCTTC,CASSPGAERSYNEQFF
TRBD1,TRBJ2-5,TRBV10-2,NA,TGCGCCAGCAGCGGCTGGGGACAGGGGGACCAAGAGACCCAGTACTTC,CASSGWGQGDQETQYF
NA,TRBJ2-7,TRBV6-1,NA,TGTGCCAGCAGCCGGGACGCAAACTACGAGCAGTACTTC,CASSRDANYEQYF
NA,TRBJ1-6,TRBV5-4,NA,TGTGCCAGCAGCTTACAGAATTCACCCCTCCACTTT,CASSLQNSPLHF
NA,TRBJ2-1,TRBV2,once,TGTGCCAGCACGTCGCAAACGGACAATGAGCAGTTCTTC,CASTSQTDNEQFF